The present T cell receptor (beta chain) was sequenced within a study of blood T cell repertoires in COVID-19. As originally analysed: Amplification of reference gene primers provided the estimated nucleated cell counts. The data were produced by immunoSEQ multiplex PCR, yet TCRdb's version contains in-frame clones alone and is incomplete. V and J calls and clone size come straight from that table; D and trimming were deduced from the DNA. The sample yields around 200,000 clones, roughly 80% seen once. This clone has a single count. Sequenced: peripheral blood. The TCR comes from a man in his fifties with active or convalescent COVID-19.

The CDR3 reads CATRGQGPRGTMDEQFF. In DNA, the CDR3 is TGTGCCACCAGGGGACAGGGGCCACGGGGGACTATGGATGAGCAGTTCTTC. J is TRBJ2-1 and V is TRBV24-1, with 10 bases that match TRBD1. The germline CDR1 and CDR2 sequences are KGHDR and SFDVKD. The CDR3 spans 17 residues. J gave up 8 bases and V 7 bases, and 16 bases lay outside the gene matches.